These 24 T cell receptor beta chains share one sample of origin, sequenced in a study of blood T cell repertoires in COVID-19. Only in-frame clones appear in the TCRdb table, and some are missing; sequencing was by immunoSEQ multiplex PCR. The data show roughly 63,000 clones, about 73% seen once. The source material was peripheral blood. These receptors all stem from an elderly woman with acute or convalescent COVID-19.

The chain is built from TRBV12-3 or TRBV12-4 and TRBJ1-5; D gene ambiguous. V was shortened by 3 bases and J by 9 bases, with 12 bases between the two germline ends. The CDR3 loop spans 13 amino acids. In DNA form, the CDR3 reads TGTGCCAGCAGTTTTGAGGGCTTTGGGCCCCAGCATTTT. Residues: CASSFEGFGPQHF.

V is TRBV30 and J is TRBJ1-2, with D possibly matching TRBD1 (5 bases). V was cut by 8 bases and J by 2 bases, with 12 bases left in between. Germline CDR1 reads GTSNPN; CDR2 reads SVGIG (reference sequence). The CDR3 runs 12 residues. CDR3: CAGLDRNYGYTF. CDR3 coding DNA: TGTGCCGGACTAGACAGAAACTATGGCTACACCTTC.

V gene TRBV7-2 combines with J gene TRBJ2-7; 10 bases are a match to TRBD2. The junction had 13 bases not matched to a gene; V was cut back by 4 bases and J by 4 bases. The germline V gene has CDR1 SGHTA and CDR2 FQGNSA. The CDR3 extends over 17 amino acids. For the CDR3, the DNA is TGTGCCAGCAGCTCCCGGACTAGCGGCCCAACGAGGTACGAGCAGTACTTC. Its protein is CASSSRTSGPTRYEQYF. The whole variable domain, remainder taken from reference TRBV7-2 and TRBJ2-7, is GAGVSQSPSNKVTEKGKDVELRCDPISGHTALYWYRQSLGQGLEFLIYFQGNSAPDKSGLPSDRFSAERTGGSVSTLTIQRTQQEDSAVYLCASSSRTSGPTRYEQYFGPGTRLTVT.

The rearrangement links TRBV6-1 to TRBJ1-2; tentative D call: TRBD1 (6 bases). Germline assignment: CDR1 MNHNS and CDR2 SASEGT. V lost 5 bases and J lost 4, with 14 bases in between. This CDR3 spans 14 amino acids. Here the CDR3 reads CASSSSGGSYGYTF. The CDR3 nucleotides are TGTGCCAGCAGTAGTTCGGGGGGCAGCTATGGCTACACCTTC.

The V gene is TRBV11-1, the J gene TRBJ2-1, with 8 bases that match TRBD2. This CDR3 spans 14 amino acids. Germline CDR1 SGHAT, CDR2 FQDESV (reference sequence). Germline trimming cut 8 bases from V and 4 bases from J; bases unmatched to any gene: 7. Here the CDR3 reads CASRTSGAYNEQFF. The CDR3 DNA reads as TGTGCCAGCCGCACTAGCGGAGCTTACAATGAGCAGTTCTTC.

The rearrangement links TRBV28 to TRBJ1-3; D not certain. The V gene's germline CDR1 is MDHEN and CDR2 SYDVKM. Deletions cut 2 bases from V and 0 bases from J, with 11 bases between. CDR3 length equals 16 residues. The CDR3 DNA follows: TGTGCCAGCAGTTTAGGTACAACGCACTCTGGAAACACCATATATTTT. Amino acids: CASSLGTTHSGNTIYF.

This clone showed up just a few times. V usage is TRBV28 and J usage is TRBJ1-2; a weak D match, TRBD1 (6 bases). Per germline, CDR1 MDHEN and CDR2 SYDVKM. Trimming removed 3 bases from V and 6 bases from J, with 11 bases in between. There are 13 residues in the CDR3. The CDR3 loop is CASSLWGQDGYTF. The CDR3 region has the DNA TGTGCCAGCAGTTTGTGGGGGCAGGATGGCTACACCTTC.

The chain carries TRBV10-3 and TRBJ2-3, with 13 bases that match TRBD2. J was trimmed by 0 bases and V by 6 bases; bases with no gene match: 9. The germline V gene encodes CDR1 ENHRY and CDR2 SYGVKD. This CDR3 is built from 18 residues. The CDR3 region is CAIRPSGTSGVSTDTQYF. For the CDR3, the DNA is TGTGCCATCAGGCCCTCCGGGACTAGCGGGGTCAGCACAGATACGCAGTATTTT.

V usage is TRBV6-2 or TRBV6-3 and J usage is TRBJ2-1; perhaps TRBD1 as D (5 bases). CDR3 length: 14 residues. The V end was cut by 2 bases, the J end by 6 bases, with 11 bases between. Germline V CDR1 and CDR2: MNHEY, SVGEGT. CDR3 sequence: CASSYGAGFNEQFF. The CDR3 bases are TGTGCCAGCAGTTACGGGGCAGGGTTCAATGAGCAGTTCTTC.

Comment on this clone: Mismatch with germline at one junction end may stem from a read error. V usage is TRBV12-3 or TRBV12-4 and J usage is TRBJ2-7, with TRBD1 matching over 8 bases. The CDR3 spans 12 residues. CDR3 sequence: CASSLHLGQADF. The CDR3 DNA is TGTGCCAGCAGCCTTCACCTGGGACAGGCTGACTTC.

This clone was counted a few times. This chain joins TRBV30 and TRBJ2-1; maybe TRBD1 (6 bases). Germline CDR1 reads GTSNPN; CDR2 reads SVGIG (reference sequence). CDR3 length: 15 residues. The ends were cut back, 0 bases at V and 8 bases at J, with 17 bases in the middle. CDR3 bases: TGTGCCTGGAGTGTAACGCGACAGGTAGTGCATGAGCAGTTCTTC. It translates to CAWSVTRQVVHEQFF.

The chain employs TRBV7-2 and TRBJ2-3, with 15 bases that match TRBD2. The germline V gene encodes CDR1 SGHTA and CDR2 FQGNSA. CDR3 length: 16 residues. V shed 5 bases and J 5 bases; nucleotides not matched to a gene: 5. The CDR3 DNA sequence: TGTGCCAGCAGCCCAGGACTAGCGGGAGGGATAGATACGCAGTATTTT. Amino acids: CASSPGLAGGIDTQYF.

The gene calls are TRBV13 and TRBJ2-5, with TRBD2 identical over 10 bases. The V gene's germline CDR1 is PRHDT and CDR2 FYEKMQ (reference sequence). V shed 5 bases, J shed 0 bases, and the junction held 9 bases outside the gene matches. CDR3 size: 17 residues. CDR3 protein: CASSPRPGLANQETQYF. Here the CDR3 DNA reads TGTGCCAGCAGCCCCCGACCGGGACTAGCGAACCAAGAGACCCAGTACTTC.

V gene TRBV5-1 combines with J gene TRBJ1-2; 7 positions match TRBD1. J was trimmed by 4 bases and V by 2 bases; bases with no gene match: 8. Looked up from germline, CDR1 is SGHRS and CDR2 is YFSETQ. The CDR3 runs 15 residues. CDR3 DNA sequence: TGCGCCAGCAGCTTTGGAGGGGGCGAGGGCTATGGCTACACCTTC. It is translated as CASSFGGGEGYGYTF.

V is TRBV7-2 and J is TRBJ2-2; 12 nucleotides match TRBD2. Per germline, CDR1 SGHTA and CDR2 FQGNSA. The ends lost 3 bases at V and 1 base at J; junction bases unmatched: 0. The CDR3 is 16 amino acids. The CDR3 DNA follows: TGTGCCAGCAGCTTGGGACTAGCGGGGAACACCGGGGAGCTGTTTTTT. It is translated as CASSLGLAGNTGELFF.

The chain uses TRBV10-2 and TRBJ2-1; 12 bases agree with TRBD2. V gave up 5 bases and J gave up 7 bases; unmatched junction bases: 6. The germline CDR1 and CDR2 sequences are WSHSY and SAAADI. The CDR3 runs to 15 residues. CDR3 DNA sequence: TGCGCCAGCAGTATGACTAGCGGGAGTGGGAATGAGCAGTTCTTC. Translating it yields CASSMTSGSGNEQFF.

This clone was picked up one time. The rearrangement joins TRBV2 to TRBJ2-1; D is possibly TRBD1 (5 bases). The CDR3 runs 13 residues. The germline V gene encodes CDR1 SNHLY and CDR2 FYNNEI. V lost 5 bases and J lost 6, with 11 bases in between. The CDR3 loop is CASSRGNGNEQFF. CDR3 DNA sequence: TGTGCCAGCAGTAGGGGTAACGGCAATGAGCAGTTCTTC.

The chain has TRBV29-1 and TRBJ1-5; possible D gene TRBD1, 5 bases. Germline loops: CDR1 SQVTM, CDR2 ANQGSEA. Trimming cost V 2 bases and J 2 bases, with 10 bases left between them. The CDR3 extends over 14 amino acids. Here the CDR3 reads CSVERAGCNQPQHF. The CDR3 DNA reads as TGCAGCGTTGAAAGGGCAGGGTGCAATCAGCCCCAGCATTTT. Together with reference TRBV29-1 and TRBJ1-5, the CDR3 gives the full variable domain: SAVISQKPSRDICQRGTSLTIQCQVDSQVTMMFWYRQQPGQSLTLIATANQGSEATYESGFVIDKFPISRPNLTFSTLTVSNMSPEDSSIYLCSVERAGCNQPQHFGDGTRLSIL.

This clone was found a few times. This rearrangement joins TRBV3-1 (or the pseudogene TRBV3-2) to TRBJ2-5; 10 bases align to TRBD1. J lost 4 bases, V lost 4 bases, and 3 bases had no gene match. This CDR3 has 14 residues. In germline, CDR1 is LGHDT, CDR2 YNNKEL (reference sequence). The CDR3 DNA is TGTGCCAGCAGCCGAAGACAGGGGGCAGAGACCCAGTACTTC. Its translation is CASSRRQGAETQYF.

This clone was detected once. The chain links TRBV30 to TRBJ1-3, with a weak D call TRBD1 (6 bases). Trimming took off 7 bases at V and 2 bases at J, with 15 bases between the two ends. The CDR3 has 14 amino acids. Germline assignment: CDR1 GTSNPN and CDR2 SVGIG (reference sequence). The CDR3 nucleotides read TGTGCCTCATCTACAGGGTTGGCTGGAAACACCATATATTTT. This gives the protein CASSTGLAGNTIYF. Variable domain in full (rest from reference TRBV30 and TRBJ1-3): SQTIHQWPATLVQPVGSPLSLECTVEGTSNPNLYWYRQAAGRGLQLLFYSVGIGQISSEVPQNLSASRPQDRQFILSSKKLLLSDSGFYLCASSTGLAGNTIYFGEGSWLTVV.

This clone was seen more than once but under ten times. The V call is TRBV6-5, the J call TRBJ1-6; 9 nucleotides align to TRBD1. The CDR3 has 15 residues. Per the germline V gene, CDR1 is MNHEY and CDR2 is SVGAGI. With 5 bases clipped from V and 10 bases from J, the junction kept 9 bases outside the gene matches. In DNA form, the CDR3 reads TGTGCCAGCAGTACGGGGGGACAGGGAGGATCACCCCTCCACTTT. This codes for CASSTGGQGGSPLHF.

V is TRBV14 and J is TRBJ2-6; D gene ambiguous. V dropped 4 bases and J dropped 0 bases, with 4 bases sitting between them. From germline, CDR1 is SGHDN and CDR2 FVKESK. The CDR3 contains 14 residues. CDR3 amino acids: CASSLVSGANVLTF. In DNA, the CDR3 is TGTGCCAGCAGCCTCGTCTCTGGGGCCAACGTCCTGACTTTC.

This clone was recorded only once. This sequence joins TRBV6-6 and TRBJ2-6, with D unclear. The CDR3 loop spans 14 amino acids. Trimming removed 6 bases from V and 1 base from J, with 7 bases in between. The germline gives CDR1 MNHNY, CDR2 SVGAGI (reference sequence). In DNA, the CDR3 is TGTGCCAGCAGGTTCAGGTCTGGGGCCAACGTCCTGACTTTC. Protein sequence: CASRFRSGANVLTF.

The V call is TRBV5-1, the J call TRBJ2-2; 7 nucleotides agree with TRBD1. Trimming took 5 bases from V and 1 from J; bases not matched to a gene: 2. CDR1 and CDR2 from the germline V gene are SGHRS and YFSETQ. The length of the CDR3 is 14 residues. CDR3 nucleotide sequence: TGCGCCAGCAGGCAGGGGGTGAACACCGGGGAGCTGTTTTTT. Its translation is CASRQGVNTGELFF.